A selection of T cell receptor beta chains follows, all from one sample in a study of T cells in localized non-small cell lung cancer. Using immunoSEQ multiplex PCR, the repertoire was profiled, and TCRdb retains in-frame clones only, with some absent. The sample holds 75,000 to 85,000 clones, around 80% seen once. The material sequenced was peripheral blood, taken before any cancer treatment. These receptors came from a female donor over 55 with stage I lung adenocarcinoma. Each CDR3 is given with its conserved first and last residue. Fields, in order: D gene, J gene, clone size, V gene, CDR3 protein, CDR3 DNA. A D gene is named only where the DNA matches it firmly. A row's size may be missing; if present it is once, few, many or a size class.

D gene: TRBD2; J gene: TRBJ2-1; clone size: .; V gene: TRBV14; CDR3 protein: CASSHIAPRLAYHEQFF; CDR3 DNA: TGTGCCAGCAGCCACATAGCCCCACGACTAGCTTACCATGAGCAGTTCTTC
D gene: .; J gene: TRBJ1-4; clone size: .; V gene: TRBV6-6; CDR3 protein: CASRTGTVNEKLFF; CDR3 DNA: TGTGCCAGCAGAACCGGGACGGTTAATGAAAAACTGTTTTTT
D gene: .; J gene: TRBJ1-1; clone size: .; V gene: TRBV14; CDR3 protein: CASSQEGWTEAFF; CDR3 DNA: TGTGCCAGCAGCCAAGAAGGTTGGACTGAAGCTTTCTTT
D gene: .; J gene: TRBJ1-1; clone size: .; V gene: TRBV2; CDR3 protein: CASSWGGNTEAFF; CDR3 DNA: TGTGCCAGCAGTTGGGGTGGGAACACTGAAGCTTTCTTT
D gene: .; J gene: TRBJ2-3; clone size: .; V gene: TRBV1; CDR3 protein: CTSSQDRLAGAGRTDTQYF; CDR3 DNA: TGCACCAGCAGCCAAGATAGGCTAGCGGGAGCAGGACGCACAGATACGCAGTATTTT
D gene: .; J gene: TRBJ1-6; clone size: once; V gene: TRBV29-1; CDR3 protein: CSVLTSGVNSPLHF; CDR3 DNA: TGCAGCGTTCTTACCTCCGGGGTTAATTCACCCCTCCACTTT
D gene: .; J gene: TRBJ2-7; clone size: few; V gene: TRBV19; CDR3 protein: CASSIVPGTEYEQYF; CDR3 DNA: TGTGCCAGTAGTATAGTCCCCGGGACGGAGTACGAGCAGTACTTC
D gene: .; J gene: TRBJ2-3; clone size: .; V gene: TRBV9; CDR3 protein: CASSVVQSGTDTQYF; CDR3 DNA: TGTGCCAGCAGCGTAGTTCAGAGCGGCACAGATACGCAGTATTTT
D gene: .; J gene: TRBJ2-1; clone size: .; V gene: TRBV7-2; CDR3 protein: CASGAGMVRTVGYNEQFF; CDR3 DNA: TGTGCCAGCGGAGCGGGTATGGTAAGGACTGTCGGTTACAATGAGCAGTTCTTC
D gene: .; J gene: TRBJ2-1; clone size: .; V gene: TRBV19; CDR3 protein: CASSSSLRGSRDEQFF; CDR3 DNA: TGTGCCAGTAGTAGCAGTCTACGGGGGAGCCGGGATGAGCAGTTCTTC
D gene: .; J gene: TRBJ1-6; clone size: .; V gene: TRBV6-6; CDR3 protein: CASSQRQYSPLHF; CDR3 DNA: TGTGCCAGCAGTCAGCGACAGTATTCACCCCTCCACTTT
D gene: .; J gene: TRBJ2-6; clone size: .; V gene: TRBV4-1; CDR3 protein: CASSLSFEGTGANVLTF; CDR3 DNA: TGCGCCAGCAGCCTATCCTTTGAGGGGACTGGGGCCAACGTCCTGACTTTC
D gene: .; J gene: TRBJ2-6; clone size: .; V gene: TRBV7-7; CDR3 protein: CASSLSSGANVLTF; CDR3 DNA: TGTGCTAGCAGCCTAAGCTCTGGGGCCAACGTCCTGACTTTC
D gene: .; J gene: TRBJ2-1; clone size: .; V gene: TRBV6-1; CDR3 protein: CASSSGPRQFF; CDR3 DNA: TGTGCCAGCAGCTCGGGCCCCCGGCAGTTCTTC
D gene: .; J gene: TRBJ1-2; clone size: .; V gene: TRBV30; CDR3 protein: CAWSPTGPSYGYTF; CDR3 DNA: TGTGCCTGGAGCCCTACCGGGCCAAGCTATGGCTACACCTTC
D gene: TRBD1; J gene: TRBJ1-1; clone size: few; V gene: TRBV5-1; CDR3 protein: CASSLVTGFTEAFF; CDR3 DNA: TGCGCCAGCAGCTTGGTGACAGGGTTCACTGAAGCTTTCTTT
D gene: .; J gene: TRBJ2-1; clone size: .; V gene: TRBV13; CDR3 protein: CASSLGGGTTNEQFF; CDR3 DNA: TGTGCCAGCAGCTTAGGCGGGGGCACTACCAATGAGCAGTTCTTC
D gene: .; J gene: TRBJ2-3; clone size: .; V gene: TRBV5-6; CDR3 protein: CASSGTGTRVF; CDR3 DNA: TGTGCCAGCAGCGGCACCGGGACTCGGGTTTTT
D gene: TRBD2; J gene: TRBJ2-5; clone size: .; V gene: TRBV28; CDR3 protein: CASSPPLAGVETQYF; CDR3 DNA: TGTGCCAGCAGCCCACCACTAGCGGGAGTTGAGACCCAGTACTTC
D gene: .; J gene: TRBJ2-1; clone size: once; V gene: TRBV30; CDR3 protein: CAYMARTYNEQFF; CDR3 DNA: TGTGCCTATATGGCCAGGACCTACAATGAGCAGTTCTTC
D gene: .; J gene: TRBJ1-1; clone size: .; V gene: TRBV7-8; CDR3 protein: CASSLLQANTEAFF; CDR3 DNA: TGTGCCAGCAGCTTATTACAGGCGAACACTGAAGCTTTCTTT
D gene: TRBD1; J gene: TRBJ1-2; clone size: .; V gene: TRBV6-1; CDR3 protein: CASSEGGTGFGYGYTF; CDR3 DNA: TGTGCCAGCAGTGAAGGAGGGACAGGTTTTGGCTATGGCTACACCTTC
D gene: TRBD2; J gene: TRBJ2-7; clone size: .; V gene: TRBV27; CDR3 protein: CASSFRLAGGPYEQYF; CDR3 DNA: TGTGCCAGCAGTTTCCGACTAGCGGGAGGACCCTACGAGCAGTACTTC
D gene: .; J gene: TRBJ2-3; clone size: .; V gene: TRBV9; CDR3 protein: CASSVGSRERTDTQYF; CDR3 DNA: TGTGCCAGCAGCGTAGGAAGTCGGGAGCGCACAGATACGCAGTATTTT
D gene: .; J gene: TRBJ1-3; clone size: once; V gene: TRBV5-1; CDR3 protein: CASSLRTPSSGNTIYF; CDR3 DNA: TGCGCCAGCAGCTTGAGGACACCGAGCTCTGGAAACACCATATATTTT
D gene: .; J gene: TRBJ2-6; clone size: .; V gene: TRBV28; CDR3 protein: CASSQRGPRSGANVLTF; CDR3 DNA: TGTGCCAGCAGTCAACGCGGACCGCGCTCTGGGGCCAACGTCCTGACTTTC
D gene: .; J gene: TRBJ1-3; clone size: .; V gene: TRBV19; CDR3 protein: CATQPGSGNTIYF; CDR3 DNA: TGTGCCACCCAGCCCGGCTCTGGAAACACCATATATTTT
D gene: .; J gene: TRBJ2-1; clone size: .; V gene: TRBV30; CDR3 protein: CAWSVGERGDEQFF; CDR3 DNA: TGTGCCTGGAGTGTAGGCGAGAGGGGAGATGAGCAGTTCTTC
D gene: TRBD1; J gene: TRBJ1-1; clone size: .; V gene: TRBV18; CDR3 protein: CASSPGTGVGNTEAFF; CDR3 DNA: TGTGCCAGCTCACCTGGGACAGGGGTGGGGAACACTGAAGCTTTCTTT
D gene: .; J gene: TRBJ1-1; clone size: .; V gene: TRBV11-1; CDR3 protein: CASSFRSWGPEAFF; CDR3 DNA: TGTGCCAGCAGCTTCCGAAGTTGGGGCCCTGAAGCTTTCTTT
D gene: .; J gene: TRBJ1-2; clone size: .; V gene: TRBV6-5; CDR3 protein: CASSYGTNYGYTF; CDR3 DNA: TGTGCCAGCAGTTACGGGACTAACTATGGCTACACCTTC
D gene: .; J gene: TRBJ1-1; clone size: .; V gene: TRBV6-5; CDR3 protein: CASSYGAGEHFF; CDR3 DNA: TGTGCCAGCAGTTACGGTGCCGGGGAACATTTCTTT
D gene: TRBD2; J gene: TRBJ2-1; clone size: .; V gene: TRBV4-3; CDR3 protein: CASSLLAGGVNEQFF; CDR3 DNA: TGCGCCAGCAGCCTGCTAGCGGGAGGGGTTAATGAGCAGTTCTTC
D gene: .; J gene: TRBJ1-2; clone size: .; V gene: TRBV9; CDR3 protein: CASSVDWGNYGYTF; CDR3 DNA: TGTGCCAGCAGCGTAGATTGGGGGAACTATGGCTACACCTTC
D gene: .; J gene: TRBJ2-2; clone size: .; V gene: TRBV5-1; CDR3 protein: CASSPYSQGNTGELFF; CDR3 DNA: TGCGCCAGCAGCCCCTACTCACAGGGGAACACCGGGGAGCTGTTTTTT
D gene: .; J gene: TRBJ1-2; clone size: few; V gene: TRBV4-1; CDR3 protein: CASSQANRDNRNYGYTF; CDR3 DNA: TGCGCCAGCAGCCAAGCAAACCGGGACAACAGAAACTATGGCTACACCTTC
D gene: .; J gene: TRBJ1-1; clone size: .; V gene: TRBV7-3; CDR3 protein: CASSLQPGGSAAFF; CDR3 DNA: TGTGCCAGCAGCTTACAACCTGGGGGCTCGGCAGCTTTCTTT
D gene: TRBD1; J gene: TRBJ1-2; clone size: .; V gene: TRBV9; CDR3 protein: CASSVGLGQGYGYTF; CDR3 DNA: TGTGCCAGCAGCGTAGGTTTGGGACAGGGGTATGGCTACACCTTC
D gene: .; J gene: TRBJ1-3; clone size: .; V gene: TRBV18; CDR3 protein: CASSPNSIRKNTIYF; CDR3 DNA: TGTGCCAGCTCACCTAACAGTATTAGAAAAAACACCATATATTTT
D gene: .; J gene: TRBJ1-5; clone size: .; V gene: TRBV6-5; CDR3 protein: CASSIRGNQPQHF; CDR3 DNA: TGTGCCAGCAGCATTCGGGGCAATCAGCCCCAGCATTTT
D gene: .; J gene: TRBJ2-1; clone size: few; V gene: TRBV7-2; CDR3 protein: CASSLVGRGNFNEQFF; CDR3 DNA: TGTGCCAGCAGCTTAGTGGGCAGGGGAAATTTCAATGAGCAGTTCTTC
D gene: TRBD1; J gene: TRBJ1-2; clone size: .; V gene: TRBV7-3; CDR3 protein: CASSLGPMTGGLAGYTF; CDR3 DNA: TGTGCCAGCAGCTTAGGCCCTATGACAGGGGGCCTGGCTGGCTACACCTTC
D gene: TRBD1; J gene: TRBJ1-3; clone size: .; V gene: TRBV2; CDR3 protein: CASNGRSGGFSGNTIYF; CDR3 DNA: TGTGCCAGCAACGGTCGGTCAGGGGGTTTCTCTGGAAACACCATATATTTT
D gene: .; J gene: TRBJ1-5; clone size: once; V gene: TRBV6-1; CDR3 protein: CASSDLVNQPQHF; CDR3 DNA: TGTGCCAGCAGTGACTTGGTAAATCAGCCCCAGCATTTT
D gene: TRBD2; J gene: TRBJ2-5; clone size: .; V gene: TRBV29-1; CDR3 protein: CSVGNSGRAGETQYF; CDR3 DNA: TGCAGCGTTGGGAATAGCGGGAGGGCCGGGGAGACCCAGTACTTC
D gene: .; J gene: TRBJ2-1; clone size: .; V gene: TRBV20-1; CDR3 protein: CSARTAVEQFF; CDR3 DNA: TGCAGTGCGAGGACAGCGGTAGAGCAGTTCTTC
D gene: .; J gene: TRBJ1-1; clone size: .; V gene: TRBV19; CDR3 protein: CASRSHRQINTEAFF; CDR3 DNA: TGTGCCAGTAGGTCGCACCGGCAGATAAACACTGAAGCTTTCTTT
D gene: .; J gene: TRBJ1-1; clone size: .; V gene: TRBV7-8; CDR3 protein: CASSLASASNTEAFF; CDR3 DNA: TGTGCCAGCAGCTTAGCGTCCGCATCGAACACTGAAGCTTTCTTT
D gene: TRBD1; J gene: TRBJ2-5; clone size: .; V gene: TRBV7-8; CDR3 protein: CAGQPVRGLETQYF; CDR3 DNA: TGTGCCGGTCAACCGGTCAGGGGGCTAGAGACCCAGTACTTC
D gene: .; J gene: TRBJ2-3; clone size: .; V gene: TRBV7-9; CDR3 protein: CASSLGGITDTQYF; CDR3 DNA: TGTGCCAGCAGCTTAGGTGGGATCACAGATACGCAGTATTTT
D gene: .; J gene: TRBJ2-6; clone size: few; V gene: TRBV19; CDR3 protein: CASSGSGANVLTF; CDR3 DNA: TGTGCCAGTAGCGGGAGTGGGGCCAACGTCCTGACTTTC